This T cell receptor beta chain emerged from a study of control samples from healthy donors and cancer patients. V was pared by 4 bases and J by 7 bases, with 10 bases of the junction left unmatched. This CDR3 comprises 15 residues. Germline V CDR1 and CDR2: SGHRS, YFSETQ. Repertoires were generated with immunoSEQ multiplex PCR, while TCRdb's copy carries only in-frame clones and drops some. The table includes some 130,000 clones, just under 95% detected once. The rearrangement uses TRBV5-1 and TRBJ2-3, with TRBD1 matching over 9 bases. The sample taken for sequencing was blood. The TCR originated in a man aged 18 to 29 in good health. CDR3 DNA sequence: TGCGCCAGCAGCGGATCGGGACAGGGTTCTAATACGCAGTATTTT. Amino acids: CASSGSGQGSNTQYF.